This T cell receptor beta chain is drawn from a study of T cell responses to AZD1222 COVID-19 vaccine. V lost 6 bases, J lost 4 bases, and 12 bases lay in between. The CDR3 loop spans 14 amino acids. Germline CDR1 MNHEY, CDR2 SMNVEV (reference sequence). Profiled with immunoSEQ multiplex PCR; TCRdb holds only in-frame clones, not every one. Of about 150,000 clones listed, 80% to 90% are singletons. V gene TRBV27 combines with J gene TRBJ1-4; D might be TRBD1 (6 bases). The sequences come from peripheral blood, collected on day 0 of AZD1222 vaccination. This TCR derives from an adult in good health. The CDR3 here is CASRTTGSNEKLFF. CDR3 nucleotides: TGTGCCAGCAGAACAACAGGGAGTAATGAAAAACTGTTTTTT. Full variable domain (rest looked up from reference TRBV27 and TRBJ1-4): EAQVTQNPRYLITVTGKKLTVTCSQNMNHEYMSWYRQDPGLGLRQIYYSMNVEVTDKGDVPEGYKVSRKEKRNFPLILESPSPNQTSLYFCASRTTGSNEKLFFGSGTQLSVL.